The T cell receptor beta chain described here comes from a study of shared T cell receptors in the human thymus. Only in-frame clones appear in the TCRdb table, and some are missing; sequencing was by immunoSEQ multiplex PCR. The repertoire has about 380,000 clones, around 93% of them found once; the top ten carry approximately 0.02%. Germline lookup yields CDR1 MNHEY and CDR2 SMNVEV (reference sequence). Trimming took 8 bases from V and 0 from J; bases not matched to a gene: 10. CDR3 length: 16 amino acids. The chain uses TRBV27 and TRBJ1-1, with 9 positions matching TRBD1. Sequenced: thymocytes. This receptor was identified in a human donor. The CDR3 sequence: CASALRTGVLNTEAFF. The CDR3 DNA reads TGTGCCAGCGCACTTCGGACAGGGGTGTTGAACACTGAAGCTTTCTTT.